The rows below give T cell receptor beta chains drawn from one sample of a study of tumor-infiltrating lymphocytes in primary liver carcinoma. TCRdb re-derived calls from the multiplex PCR reads in MiXCR, one entry per CDR3 protein. The table includes more than 95,000 distinct CDR3 sequences, approximately 78% detected once. Sequencing was performed on liver tumor tissue from sampling region 3. The receptors shown here come from a man aged 40-50 years with primary liver carcinoma and hepatitis B virus infection. The CDR3 runs from the conserved cysteine through the conserved F or W. The order of the fields is J gene, V gene, CDR3 protein.

J gene: TRBJ1-1; V gene: TRBV5-1; CDR3 protein: CDSSLDSMNTEAFF
J gene: TRBJ2-7; V gene: TRBV12-3/TRBV12-4; CDR3 protein: CANSWGDSSYEQYF
J gene: TRBJ1-2; V gene: TRBV28; CDR3 protein: CVSTTDGHPGYTF
J gene: TRBJ1-4; V gene: TRBV11-2; CDR3 protein: CAGSLVLGGLRLFF
J gene: TRBJ2-3; V gene: TRBV4-2; CDR3 protein: CVSSHPGTTTLGDTQYF
J gene: TRBJ2-1; V gene: TRBV14; CDR3 protein: CASSAVRGWVNNEQSF
J gene: TRBJ2-7; V gene: TRBV14; CDR3 protein: CPEVTGYEQYF
J gene: TRBJ2-1; V gene: TRBV6-6; CDR3 protein: CASCYRGGGPDNEQFF
J gene: TRBJ2-5; V gene: TRBV6-2/TRBV6-3; CDR3 protein: CASSSHPRDLLYQEYQYF
J gene: TRBJ1-4; V gene: TRBV2; CDR3 protein: CASNKDRLEKLFF
J gene: TRBJ2-1; V gene: TRBV4-1; CDR3 protein: CASSQDPQLGPTYNEQFF
J gene: TRBJ2-5; V gene: TRBV4-1; CDR3 protein: CVSSPLPGRQETRYF
J gene: -; V gene: TRBV11-1; CDR3 protein: CASSSGQGDNKPQYF
J gene: TRBJ2-5; V gene: TRBV29-1; CDR3 protein: CSFEFAAGISETQYF
J gene: TRBJ2-3; V gene: TRBV20-1; CDR3 protein: CSARDLWPSGSIPDTQYF
J gene: TRBJ1-2; V gene: TRBV28; CDR3 protein: CSSHLPGRGTYGYTF
J gene: TRBJ2-1; V gene: TRBV9; CDR3 protein: CASSSGLAVDKQFF
J gene: TRBJ1-4; V gene: TRBV28; CDR3 protein: CASSFTSALNEKLFF
J gene: TRBJ1-1; V gene: TRBV5-1; CDR3 protein: CANSLAGGYTEALF
J gene: TRBJ2-1; V gene: TRBV11-3; CDR3 protein: CASSLNPGEQFF
J gene: TRBJ2-3; V gene: TRBV12-3/TRBV12-4; CDR3 protein: CTSSSSEGGHTDTQYF
J gene: TRBJ2-3; V gene: TRBV7-3; CDR3 protein: CASSLRLAAGADTQYF
J gene: TRBJ1-1; V gene: TRBV5-1; CDR3 protein: CTSSLSSGGANTEVFF
J gene: TRBJ2-7; V gene: TRBV11-1; CDR3 protein: CVSSSSRGSSYELYF
J gene: TRBJ2-1; V gene: TRBV5-1; CDR3 protein: CASSLEFEAREQFF
J gene: TRBJ2-5; V gene: TRBV28; CDR3 protein: CASCTLTGKETQHF
J gene: TRBJ2-1; V gene: TRBV11-3; CDR3 protein: CVNSPLSSVISELFF
J gene: TRBJ2-5; V gene: TRBV20-1; CDR3 protein: CSAEGTGKETQYF
J gene: TRBJ2-1; V gene: TRBV11-2; CDR3 protein: CASNLNRLALGDEQFF
J gene: TRBJ2-1; V gene: TRBV28; CDR3 protein: CASSSGQGATDEQFF
J gene: TRBJ2-5; V gene: TRBV29-1; CDR3 protein: CSAGWVGLRETQYF
J gene: TRBJ2-5; V gene: TRBV7-8; CDR3 protein: CASSPGGTQYF
J gene: TRBJ1-1; V gene: TRBV6-2/TRBV6-3; CDR3 protein: CASRWDSHTEPFF
J gene: TRBJ2-1; V gene: TRBV6-6; CDR3 protein: CASSYQGWGPGNEQFF
J gene: TRBJ2-2; V gene: TRBV11-2; CDR3 protein: CTSNTDSDTGELLF
J gene: TRBJ2-2; V gene: TRBV30; CDR3 protein: CAWRGQEDTGEQFF
J gene: TRBJ1-4; V gene: TRBV5-4; CDR3 protein: CAISLWGRGVEKLFF
J gene: -; V gene: TRBV11-2; CDR3 protein: CASSLIGVTGSNQLQYF
J gene: TRBJ2-7; V gene: TRBV11-2; CDR3 protein: CASSLDGVAHEQYF
J gene: TRBJ1-1; V gene: TRBV6-2/TRBV6-3; CDR3 protein: CASSYLGLGTEAFF
J gene: TRBJ1-1; V gene: TRBV5-1; CDR3 protein: CASSLVINIEAFF
J gene: TRBJ2-5; V gene: TRBV6-1; CDR3 protein: CASSENLMGAAVGGTQYF
J gene: TRBJ1-6; V gene: TRBV11-1; CDR3 protein: CASSRTLVSSLHF
J gene: TRBJ1-1; V gene: TRBV20-1; CDR3 protein: CSASNRGISTEAFF
J gene: TRBJ2-1; V gene: TRBV6-5; CDR3 protein: CVSSYSGREYIEQFF
J gene: TRBJ2-7; V gene: TRBV11-3; CDR3 protein: CASSVGQSYRQYF
J gene: TRBJ2-4; V gene: TRBV30; CDR3 protein: CAVEAGAAKNIQYF
J gene: TRBJ2-5; V gene: TRBV12-3/TRBV12-4; CDR3 protein: CTSSRSRTETKYF
J gene: TRBJ2-7; V gene: TRBV4-1; CDR3 protein: CASSQVVCSYEQYF
J gene: TRBJ2-4; V gene: TRBV4-2; CDR3 protein: CANSQDQGAKDIQYF
J gene: TRBJ1-2; V gene: TRBV29-1; CDR3 protein: CNALGGGYTF
J gene: TRBJ2-3; V gene: TRBV18; CDR3 protein: CASSPIALDTHYF
J gene: TRBJ2-7; V gene: TRBV11-2; CDR3 protein: CASWLLWTGENEQYF
J gene: TRBJ2-5; V gene: TRBV12-3/TRBV12-4; CDR3 protein: CASSRSGTETEYF
J gene: TRBJ2-3; V gene: TRBV6-1; CDR3 protein: CASSDLPGHTNQASTDTQYF
J gene: TRBJ1-2; V gene: TRBV6-5; CDR3 protein: CTSSKTGEDGYIF
J gene: TRBJ2-7; V gene: TRBV12-5; CDR3 protein: CTNEGTGSYEQYF